This is a list of T cell receptor beta chains from one sample in a study of blood T cell repertoires in COVID-19. Here immunoSEQ multiplex PCR was the method, and the copy in TCRdb shows in-frame clones only, minus some. The top ten clones hold 0.8% to 1% of a sample with under 110,000 clones, 65% to 75% of them seen once. The sample comprised peripheral blood. These receptors originate from a human donor with acute or convalescent COVID-19. The donor label of this sample is uncertain. Each CDR3 is given without its conserved first and last residue. Some rows have no size entry. The others give once, few or many, or a class for an expanded clone.

clone_size v_call cdr3_aa
few TRBV6-5 ASSYSTRGRGGTQY
NA TRBV11-3 ASSKWGTSEAGELF
NA TRBV6-6 ASSFFTSSYNSPLH
NA TRBV21-1 ASSVDPRVSSYEQY
NA TRBV3-1/TRBV3-2 ASSQLGYQKLF
NA TRBV5-8 ASSLLGLVFNEQF
NA TRBV5-4 ASSPPQGPPDTQY
NA TRBV4-1 ASSQVANSIQGNQPQH
NA TRBV18 ASSPRGQITEAF
NA TRBV12-5 ASGKDRADSPLH
NA TRBV7-9 ASSFEGNANTGELF
NA TRBV7-9 ASSRYRDQETQY
NA TRBV30 AWSGPTRGNTIY
NA TRBV4-1 ASSQDTGPLRPQH
NA TRBV3-1/TRBV3-2 ASSPRDRGGEKLF
many TRBV3-1/TRBV3-2 ASSQIVGDSPLH
NA TRBV5-4 ASSLQGPVRETQY
NA TRBV19 ASSDRVVGELF
NA TRBV3-1/TRBV3-2 ASSQGSWAGELF
NA TRBV6-5 ASRTQGAHYGYT
NA TRBV6-5 ASRSLTGTGAFYT
few TRBV21-1 ASSKGAGEQPQH
NA TRBV30 AWSQDLRGELF
once TRBV4-1 ASSQDRGGRQMAKNIQY